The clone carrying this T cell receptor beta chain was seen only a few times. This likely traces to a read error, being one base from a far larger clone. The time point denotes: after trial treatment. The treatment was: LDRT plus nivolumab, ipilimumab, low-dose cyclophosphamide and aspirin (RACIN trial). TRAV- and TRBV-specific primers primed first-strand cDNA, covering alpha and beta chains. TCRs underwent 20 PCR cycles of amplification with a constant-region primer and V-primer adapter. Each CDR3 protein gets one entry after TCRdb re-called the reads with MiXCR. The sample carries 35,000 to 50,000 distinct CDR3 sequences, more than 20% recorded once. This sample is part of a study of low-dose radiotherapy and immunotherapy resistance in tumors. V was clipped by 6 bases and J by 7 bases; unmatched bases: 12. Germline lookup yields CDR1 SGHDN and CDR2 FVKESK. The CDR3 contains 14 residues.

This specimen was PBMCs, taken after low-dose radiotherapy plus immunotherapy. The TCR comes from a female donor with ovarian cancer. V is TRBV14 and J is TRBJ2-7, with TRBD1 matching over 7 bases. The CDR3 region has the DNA TGTGCCAGCAGTGGGACAGCCTCCTACAATGAGCAGTACTTC. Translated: CASSGTASYNEQYF. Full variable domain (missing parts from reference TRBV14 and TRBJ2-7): EAGVTQFPSHSVIEKGQTVTLRCDPISGHDNLYWYRRVMGKEIKFLLHFVKESKQDESGMPNNRFLAERTGGTYSTLKVQPAELEDSGVYFCASSGTASYNEQYFGPGTRLTVT.